A single sample is the source of the 22 T cell receptor beta chains below, sequenced in a study of blood T cells in healthy people across ages. A second PCR of 7 to 11 cycles used a sample-barcoded 5' primer and a J-beta primer mix. TCRdb recomputed calls from the 5' RACE reads with MiXCR, one row per CDR3 protein. Among around 1,000,000 distinct CDR3 sequences listed, 20% to 25% were seen once. The same sample was also studied in work on T cells of mothers and their children.

The sequencing sample was made of blood. These receptors originate from a girl aged 2-10 years in good health.

V usage is TRBV27 and J usage is TRBJ2-1; 8 bases map to TRBD1. The germline V gene encodes CDR1 MNHEY and CDR2 SMNVEV (reference sequence). J was trimmed by 8 bases and V by 3 bases; bases with no gene match: 3. The CDR3 spans 13 residues. CDR3 amino acids: CASSFRGLDEQFF. CDR3 coding DNA: TGTGCCAGCAGTTTCAGGGGGCTCGATGAGCAGTTCTTC.

This rearrangement joins TRBV24-1 to TRBJ2-1, with D possibly called TRBD1 or TRBD2 (5 bases each). This CDR3 is 14 amino acids long. Germline CDR1 is KGHDR and CDR2 is SFDVKD. Trimming left V 3 bases short and J 10 bases short, with 15 bases between. CDR3 nucleotides: TGTGCCACCAGTGATCCAAAAATCGGGGCGGAGCAGTTCTTC. Its translation: CATSDPKIGAEQFF.

In its sample, this clonotype was seen a few times. V usage is TRBV20-1 and J usage is TRBJ1-3; the D gene is possibly TRBD1 (6 bases). Trimming pared 1 base from V and 5 bases from J, leaving 9 bases between. The V gene's germline CDR1 is DFQATT and CDR2 SNEGSKA (reference sequence). CDR3 length equals 13 residues. CDR3 nucleotide sequence: TGCAGTGCTAGAGCAGGACAGAGAAACACCATATATTTT. Amino acids: CSARAGQRNTIYF.

The chain combines TRBV4-1 with TRBJ2-2; D may be TRBD1 (6 bases). This CDR3 spans 16 amino acids. Germline CDR1 and CDR2: MGHRA and YSYEKL. Trimming took 7 bases from V and 6 from J, leaving 21 bases between them. The CDR3: CASKAGGTGSAGELFF. The CDR3, as DNA: TGCGCCAGCAAAGCAGGCGGCACAGGGTCGGCCGGGGAGCTGTTTTTT.

This clonotype was detected a few times. The chain recombines TRBV3-1 with TRBJ2-1, with 9 bases matching TRBD2. Germline V lookup: CDR1 LGHDT, CDR2 YNNKEL (reference sequence). The ends lost 0 bases at V and 9 bases at J; junction bases unmatched: 9. The CDR3 runs 16 residues. The CDR3 spells CASSQDWREGWGEQFF. Written as DNA, the CDR3 is TGTGCCAGCAGCCAAGACTGGCGGGAGGGCTGGGGTGAGCAGTTCTTC.

This rearrangement joins TRBV29-1 to TRBJ1-4, with D maybe TRBD1 (5 bases). V was trimmed by 7 bases and J by 4 bases, leaving 13 bases between them. The CDR3 totals 13 residues. Germline loops: CDR1 SQVTM, CDR2 ANQGSEA. The CDR3 region is CSGRGGSNEKLFF. The DNA for the CDR3 is TGCAGCGGAAGGGGAGGGAGTAATGAAAAACTGTTTTTT.

The chain uses TRBV24-1 and TRBJ2-1; D uncertain. This CDR3 contains 14 residues. Germline V gene lookup returns CDR1 KGHDR and CDR2 SFDVKD. Between the trimmed V and J ends, which lost 5 bases and 2 bases, there was a span of 9 bases. Here the CDR3 reads CATSVSGTYNEQFF. The CDR3 DNA reads TGTGCCACCAGTGTAAGTGGGACCTACAATGAGCAGTTCTTC.

The genes are TRBV2 and TRBJ2-1, with a possible D match to TRBD2 (5 bases). V shed 6 bases and J shed 2 bases, with 8 bases lying between them. Germline-derived CDR1 and CDR2 are SNHLY and FYNNEI. The CDR3 has 13 amino acids. The CDR3 sequence: CASRRAAYNEQFF. CDR3 DNA sequence: TGTGCCAGCAGGCGGGCCGCCTACAATGAGCAGTTCTTC.

V is TRBV29-1 and J is TRBJ2-1; the match to TRBD1 covers 8 bases. The CDR3 totals 15 residues. The trim removed 6 bases at V and 7 bases at J, leaving 14 bases unmatched. Germline V gene lookup returns CDR1 SQVTM and CDR2 ANQGSEA. CDR3 sequence (DNA): TGCAGCGTGAAATCCGGGACAGGATGGTTTAATGAGCAGTTCTTC. It translates to CSVKSGTGWFNEQFF.

This clonotype came up a few times. This sequence joins TRBV6-2 or TRBV6-3 and TRBJ2-4; D gene uncertain. Germline V gives CDR1 MNHEY, CDR2 SVGEGT. The CDR3 contains 14 residues. Trimming removed 4 bases from V and 4 bases from J, with 11 bases in between. The CDR3 is CASSSRSGKNIQYF. In DNA form, the CDR3 reads TGTGCCAGCAGTTCCCGAAGTGGAAAAAACATTCAGTACTTC.

The chain is built from TRBV20-1 and TRBJ2-1, with a possible D match to TRBD2 (5 bases). CDR3 length equals 13 residues. Germline V CDR1 and CDR2: DFQATT, SNEGSKA (reference sequence). V dropped 5 bases and J dropped 4 bases, with 12 bases sitting between them. The CDR3 here is CSAERASYNEQFF. In nucleotides, the CDR3 is TGCAGTGCTGAGAGGGCCTCATACAATGAGCAGTTCTTC.

This clonotype has just a few counts. J is TRBJ1-2 and V is TRBV7-9; the match to TRBD1 covers 9 bases. The CDR3 has 16 residues. J gave up 2 bases and V 8 bases, and 12 bases lay outside the gene matches. The germline V gene encodes CDR1 SEHNR and CDR2 FQNEAQ (reference sequence). CDR3 amino acids: CASPDDRDRANYGYTF. CDR3 nucleotide sequence: TGTGCCAGCCCCGACGACCGGGACAGGGCGAACTATGGCTACACCTTC.

This clonotype was counted many times. V and J are TRBV29-1 and TRBJ2-7; D possibly corresponds to TRBD2 (6 bases). Per the germline V gene, CDR1 is SQVTM and CDR2 is ANQGSEA. This CDR3 region has 12 residues. Between the trimmed V and J ends, which lost 3 bases and 0 bases, there was a span of 6 bases. Written as DNA, the CDR3 is TGCAGCGTTGAGACTAGCTCCTACGAGCAGTACTTC. This translates into CSVETSSYEQYF.

The chain recombines TRBV20-1 with TRBJ2-3, with 8 bases matching TRBD2. The germline gives CDR1 DFQATT, CDR2 SNEGSKA (reference sequence). The CDR3 extends over 16 amino acids. J was trimmed by 3 bases and V by 2 bases; bases with no gene match: 10. The CDR3 DNA is TGCAGTGCTAGACTGACAATAGCGGGGACGACAGATACGCAGTATTTT. This translates into CSARLTIAGTTDTQYF.

This clonotype has only a few counts. The J gene is TRBJ2-7, the V gene TRBV14, with D perhaps TRBD2 (6 bases). The germline V gene encodes CDR1 SGHDN and CDR2 FVKESK. Trimming left V 2 bases short and J 5 bases short, with 7 bases between. This CDR3 contains 12 residues. The CDR3 region is CASSQWTNEQYF. CDR3 nucleotide sequence: TGTGCCAGCAGCCAATGGACTAACGAGCAGTACTTC. Full variable domain (outside the CDR3, taken from reference TRBV14 and TRBJ2-7): EAGVTQFPSHSVIEKGQTVTLRCDPISGHDNLYWYRRVMGKEIKFLLHFVKESKQDESGMPNNRFLAERTGGTYSTLKVQPAELEDSGVYFCASSQWTNEQYFGPGTRLTVT.

A few counts support this clonotype. The chain uses TRBV10-2 and TRBJ1-2, with D perhaps TRBD1 (5 bases). Germline V gene sequence: CDR1 WSHSY, CDR2 SAAADI. The CDR3 spans 15 residues. The V gene lost 3 bases and the J gene lost 6 bases, with 17 bases spanning the gap. In DNA, the CDR3 is TGCGCCAGCAGTGAATTAGAGGGGAGCGGGAATGGCTACACCTTC. Translated: CASSELEGSGNGYTF.

This clonotype has just a few counts. The genes are TRBV5-5 and TRBJ1-2, with 7 bases aligning to TRBD1. CDR3 length: 16 amino acids. CDR1 and CDR2 from the germline V gene are SGHKS and YYEKEE (reference sequence). The trim removed 1 base at V and 3 bases at J, leaving 9 bases unmatched. The CDR3 sequence is CASSLPKGAGYYGYTF. In DNA form, the CDR3 reads TGTGCCAGCAGCTTGCCTAAGGGGGCCGGGTACTATGGCTACACCTTC. Drawing the rest from reference TRBV5-5 and TRBJ1-2, the complete variable domain is DAGVTQSPTHLIKTRGQQVTLRCSPISGHKSVSWYQQVLGQGPQFIFQYYEKEERGRGNFPDRFSARQFPNYSSELNVNALLLGDSALYLCASSLPKGAGYYGYTFGSGTRLTVV.

Concerning this clonotype: No conserved phenylalanine or tryptophan is present at the end of the CDR3, so a read error is the likely explanation. The V gene is TRBV27, the J gene TRBJ2-1; 10 nucleotides align to TRBD2. CDR1 is MNHEY and CDR2 is SMNVEV in the germline V gene (reference sequence). The CDR3 contains 18 residues. With 4 bases clipped from V and 4 bases from J, the junction kept 13 bases outside the gene matches. The DNA for the CDR3 is TGTGCCAGCAGTTCGCCTAGCGGGAGCGTCTATGTGTACAATGAGCAGTTCCTC. This translates into CASSSPSGSVYVYNEQFL.

The gene calls are TRBV12-3 or TRBV12-4 and TRBJ2-6; 9 bases are a match to TRBD1. The CDR3 spans 15 residues. V lost 8 bases, J lost 1 base, and 3 bases stayed unmatched. The CDR3: CASAGTGSGANVLTF. CDR3 in DNA: TGTGCCAGCGCGGGGACAGGGTCTGGGGCCAACGTCCTGACTTTC.

The chain has TRBV3-1 and TRBJ2-2; D is possibly TRBD1 (5 bases). With 6 bases removed from V and 3 bases from J, the gap between germline ends came to 8 bases. The CDR3 contains 13 residues. Germline CDR1 and CDR2: LGHDT and YNNKEL (reference sequence). The CDR3 DNA reads TGTGCCAGCAGGAGACAGCACACCGGGGAGCTGTTTTTT. Translating it yields CASRRQHTGELFF.

The chain is built from TRBV28 and TRBJ1-1; tentatively, D is TRBD1 (5 bases). CDR1 and CDR2 (germline): MDHEN, SYDVKM. Trimming removed 6 bases at V and 10 bases at J, with 18 bases between. The CDR3 loop spans 13 amino acids. CDR3: CASRQIRDVGAFF. CDR3 bases: TGTGCCAGCAGGCAAATTAGGGACGTTGGAGCTTTCTTT.

V gene TRBV7-9 combines with J gene TRBJ2-7; 8 bases line up with TRBD1. V gave up 4 bases and J gave up 1 base; unmatched junction bases: 6. Germline V gene sequence: CDR1 SEHNR, CDR2 FQNEAQ (reference sequence). CDR3 length equals 15 residues. The CDR3 bases are TGTGCCAGCAGCTCCCCGGGACAGGCGTCCTACGAGCAGTACTTC. It yields the protein CASSSPGQASYEQYF.